The clone carrying this TCR beta chain was seen at least ten times. Its antigen is still unknown. This record comes from a study of T cells after yellow fever vaccination. Looking at the study overall: Fractions with few cells were prepared using SMART-Seq v4 Ultra Low Input. Notes on the study in general: Clones from primary vaccination mostly reappeared after the booster (96% CD4, approximately 88% CD8). Researchers report a weaker secondary response that nonetheless peaked faster, day 5 versus 15.

A process of 5'RACE template switching, which added a universal primer site and UMIs, was used to make TCR cDNA. TCRdb recomputed calls from the 5' RACE reads with MiXCR, one row per CDR3 protein. The sample holds about 310,000 distinct CDR3 sequences, around 4% seen once. This CDR3 has 14 residues. V was trimmed by 4 bases and J by 4 bases, leaving 13 bases between them. Germline V gives CDR1 SEHNR, CDR2 FQNEAQ (reference sequence). The clonotype was recovered from a man aged 18 to 30 who received the YFV17D yellow fever vaccine. The material sequenced was PBMCs, taken on the day of the yellow fever booster vaccination. V gene TRBV7-9 combines with J gene TRBJ1-2; D possibly corresponds to TRBD1 (5 bases). The CDR3 sequence: CASSSETDSYGYTF. CDR3 sequence (DNA): TGTGCCAGCAGCTCAGAGACAGATTCCTATGGCTACACCTTC.